This TCR beta chain was documented in a study of CD8+CD57+ T cells in acquired aplastic anemia. General study findings and limits: Patients had twenty-nine CD8+ CDR3 sequences in common with controls (the shared set).

The CDR3 has 16 residues. The V and J ends lost 5 bases and 4 bases respectively, with 19 bases between them. Germline V gene lookup returns CDR1 KGHDR and CDR2 SFDVKD. Profiles of TCR beta VDJ and CDR3 were generated from a genomic DNA template. TCRdb re-called the reads with MiXCR, one entry per CDR3 protein. The sample has around 430,000 distinct CDR3 sequences, roughly 34% seen once. The patients chosen for sequencing had shown expansion of CD8+CD57+ cells (detected by flow cytometry). The table lists this clonotype with many counts. Its antigen is not known. V usage is TRBV24-1 and J usage is TRBJ2-5; D perhaps matches TRBD2 (5 bases). Sequenced sample: sorted CD4+, CD8+, or CD8+CD57+ T cells (not recorded which) from PBMCs. This sequence was found in a human donor with aplastic anemia. This CDR3 is CATSAPDPPGRETQYF. CDR3 sequence (DNA): TGTGCCACCAGTGCCCCGGACCCCCCGGGGAGAGAGACCCAGTACTTC.